What follows is one TCR beta chain and its context. There are a few counts of this clonotype. What this receptor recognizes is not known. This may stem from a read error, because a much larger clone lies one nucleotide away. TCR beta CDR3 regions were amplified from RNA transcripts. The first round of RT-PCR for the TCR CDR3 was performed with the HTBI primer set and the Qiagen OneStep RT-PCR kit. A second multiplex PCR round built the libraries, followed by size selection and purification. The libraries were sequenced on an Illumina HiSeq2000 using paired-end 100 bp reads. In the authors' own workflow: SOAPnuke was used to process the raw data, throwing out any read that contained adapters or uncalled bases, had a mean Phred below 15, or lacked an exact constant-primer or identifier match. COPE v1.2.5 was used to merge the high-quality paired reads, and each unique nucleotide sequence was defined as a clonotype. MiTCR v1.1 was used to align the clonotypes against IMGT TRBV, TRBD and TRBJ reference segments. The analysis was restricted to V-J combinations with a frequency above 0.0001, which together covered just over 99% of the repertoires. A TCS score was defined as the ratio of F50 (clonal expansion) to E x V (chaos), with BLOSUM62-based TCRdist applied between CDR3 peptides within each V-J. Welch's t-statistics and random forest reduced 500 to 550 V-J features to around 14, which were used in a naive Bayes classifier (R e1071). TCRdb reran the public reads through fastp at Q25 and MiXCR, keeping productive beta chains. Entries are consolidated by CDR3 protein sequence, retaining the most common genes and DNA. These V and J calls are TCRdb output, not the study's own analysis. The sample table records approximately 600,000 distinct CDR3 sequences; approximately 15% of these occur just once. The top ten constitute over 6% of the sample.

Trimming accounts for 8 bases at V and 6 bases at J, while the number of junction bases matched to no gene is 14. Its CDR3 holds 15 amino acids, cysteine through phenylalanine. Only the CDR3 DNA is retained, 45 bases long and in frame from the first base. The CDR1 and CDR2 encoded by the germline V gene (reference sequence) are SEHNR and FQNEAQ. This entry belongs to a study of T cells in Graves' hyperthyroidism and ophthalmopathy (dated by TCRdb to the late 2010s). Study-level background: Peripheral blood samples were taken at initial diagnosis, before any treatment was given. A discovery cohort of about 96 patients, 43 with Graves' ophthalmopathy and about 58 with stable Graves' hyperthyroidism, was used to find distinguishing TCR V-J signatures. Prospective prediction of ophthalmopathy was tested in an independent validation cohort of under 20 hyperthyroidism patients and 17 patients who later progressed to ophthalmopathy. The approximately 90 discovery patients were randomly split 7:3 into training and test sets. In several Graves' hyperthyroidism patients, the study also compared T-cell repertoires from thyroid tissue with T-cell repertoires from blood. After blood sampling, hyperthyroidism patients were treated with methimazole at a starting dose of 30 mg daily, and ophthalmopathy patients were treated with high-dose intravenous methylprednisolone. The paper reports TCR Vbeta CDR3 sequencing of approximately 130 peripheral blood samples: some 44 ophthalmopathy, roughly 74 hyperthyroidism and 17 progressor patients. General findings and caveats noted by the study authors: No statistical method was used to set the sample size in advance, and investigators knew the group allocation. In validation, progression to ophthalmopathy was predicted by the model with 70% to 71% sensitivity and approximately 78% specificity, a median of 6.5 months before onset. A model built on a 13 V-J signature distinguished ophthalmopathy from stable hyperthyroidism, reaching roughly 88% sensitivity and under 84% specificity in cross-validation and 80%/75% in testing. Most expanded thyroid clonotypes (frequency above 0.001) were also detected in blood, suggesting blood repertoires may reflect thyroid immune responses.

In the ophthalmopathy patients, disease was moderately to severely active, with a Clinical Activity Score of 3 or more, a NOSPECS grade of 4 or more, and a duration of less than 3 months. Exclusion was applied to patients with uncontrolled infections, other autoimmune diseases, pregnancy or lactation. Diagnoses were based on clinical symptoms, serum thyroxine and TRAb, thyroid ultrasound and orbital computed tomography. Ficoll-Paque density gradient centrifugation was used to isolate PBMCs from 8.5 to 10 ml of fresh peripheral blood. Trizol reagent was used to extract total RNA, and RNA quality was then checked on an Agilent 2100 Bioanalyzer.

Material: blood. The chain links TRBV7-9 with TRBJ2-7; TRBD1 matches 9 bases in the middle. The receptor was derived from a woman younger than 35 with Graves' ophthalmopathy. This receptor carries the CDR3 CASGPPGQGRAEQYF. The bases are TGTGCCAGCGGCCCACCCGGACAGGGGAGGGCCGAGCAGTACTTC. This CDR3, with the reference TRBV7-9 and TRBJ2-7 proteins standing in past its ends, gives the full variable domain DTGVSQNPRHKITKRGQNVTFRCDPISEHNRLYWYRQTLGQGPEFLTYFQNEAQLEKSRLLSDRFSAERPKGSFSTLEIQRTEQGDSAMYLCASGPPGQGRAEQYFGPGTRLTVT.